This T cell receptor (beta chain) was recorded in a study of T cell changes during pregnancy in multiple sclerosis. Trimming shortened V by 3 bases and J by 2 bases, and 12 bases separated the two germline ends. The CDR3 contains 15 residues. Germline CDR1 and CDR2: KGHSH and LQKENI. Only in-frame clones appear in the TCRdb table, and some are missing; sequencing was by immunoSEQ multiplex PCR. The table lists about 79,000 clones, about 93% of them singletons. Sequencing used CD4+ T cells from peripheral blood mononuclear cells, obtained in the second trimester of pregnancy. V usage is TRBV18 and J usage is TRBJ2-3; D unresolved. The receptor comes from a female donor with multiple sclerosis, enrolled in a pregnancy study. The CDR3 reads CASSPAQQATDTQYF. The CDR3 DNA reads as TGTGCCAGCTCACCGGCCCAGCAGGCCACAGATACGCAGTATTTT.